This T cell receptor (beta chain) is from a study of blood T cells in healthy people across ages. Whole-study results and caveats: A conclusive naive versus antigen-experienced comparison was prevented by the unsorted PBMCs.

This clonotype has only a few counts. What it recognizes is unknown. Collection of approximately 9.3 milliliters of peripheral blood was performed for each donor. A J-beta primer mix and a sample-barcoded 5' primer were used in a second PCR of about 7 to 11 cycles. TCRdb passed the 5' RACE reads through MiXCR, listing each CDR3 protein once. The sample contains hundreds of thousands of distinct CDR3 sequences, over 45% of which appear only once. The material sequenced was blood. The clonotype was recovered from a man aged 25 to 45 in good health.

CDR3 in DNA: TGTGCCAGCAGCCAAGTTTTTAAAACTGCGGGCAATGAGCAGTTCTTC. Its translation is CASSQVFKTAGNEQFF. The chain carries TRBV14 and TRBJ2-1, with D perhaps matching TRBD2 (5 bases). The CDR3 length is 16 residues. Per germline, CDR1 SGHDN and CDR2 FVKESK. Trimming stripped 1 base from V and 6 bases from J, with 16 bases between. Together with reference TRBV14 and TRBJ2-1, the CDR3 gives the full variable domain: EAGVTQFPSHSVIEKGQTVTLRCDPISGHDNLYWYRRVMGKEIKFLLHFVKESKQDESGMPNNRFLAERTGGTYSTLKVQPAELEDSGVYFCASSQVFKTAGNEQFFGPGTRLTVL.